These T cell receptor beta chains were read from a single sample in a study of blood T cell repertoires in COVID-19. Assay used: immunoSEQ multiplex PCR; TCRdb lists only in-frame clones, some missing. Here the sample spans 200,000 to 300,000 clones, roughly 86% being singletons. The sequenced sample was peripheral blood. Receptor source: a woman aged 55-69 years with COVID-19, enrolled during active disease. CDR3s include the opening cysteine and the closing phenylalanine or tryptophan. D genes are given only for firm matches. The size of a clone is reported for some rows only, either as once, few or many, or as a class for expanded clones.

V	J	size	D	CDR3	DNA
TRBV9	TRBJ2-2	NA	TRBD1	CASDGDRANTGELFF	TGTGCCAGCGATGGGGACAGGGCTAACACCGGGGAGCTGTTTTTT
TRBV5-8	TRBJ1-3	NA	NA	CASSPVGGSFGNTIYF	TGTGCCAGCAGCCCAGTCGGGGGATCTTTCGGAAACACCATATATTTT
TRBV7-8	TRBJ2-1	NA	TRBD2	CASSLVASGSTYEQFF	TGTGCCAGCAGCTTAGTAGCTAGCGGGAGTACCTATGAGCAGTTCTTC
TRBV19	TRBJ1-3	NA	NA	CASSIHQGRGNTIYF	TGTGCCAGTAGTATTCATCAGGGGCGAGGAAACACCATATATTTT
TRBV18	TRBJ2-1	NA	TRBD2	CASSPPRGNEQFF	TGTGCCAGCTCACCACCGCGGGGGAATGAGCAGTTCTTC
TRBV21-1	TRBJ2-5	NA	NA	CASSKAGSGIGFETQYF	TGTGCCAGCAGCAAAGCAGGCAGCGGGATCGGGTTCGAGACCCAGTACTTC
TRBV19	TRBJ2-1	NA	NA	CASSEFSYNEQFF	TGTGCCAGTAGCGAGTTCTCCTACAATGAGCAGTTCTTC
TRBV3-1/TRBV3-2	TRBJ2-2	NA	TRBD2	CASSQDVGGTGELFF	TGTGCCAGCAGCCAAGACGTCGGGGGGACCGGGGAGCTGTTTTTT
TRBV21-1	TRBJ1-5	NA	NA	CASTRDRSSNQPQHF	TGTGCCAGCACCAGGGACAGGTCGAGCAATCAGCCCCAGCATTTT
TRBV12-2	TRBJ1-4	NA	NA	CASRPRGWDEKLFF	TGTGCAAGTCGCCCAAGGGGATGGGATGAAAAACTGTTTTTT
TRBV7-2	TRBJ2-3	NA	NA	CASSSSGTGTDTQYF	TGTGCCAGCAGCTCCTCCGGGACTGGCACAGATACGCAGTATTTT
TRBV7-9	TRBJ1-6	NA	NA	CASSLGESPLHF	TGTGCCAGCAGCTTAGGGGAGTCACCCCTCCACTTT
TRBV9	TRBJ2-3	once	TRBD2	CASSVGASGSTDTQYF	TGTGCCAGCAGCGTAGGGGCTAGCGGTAGCACAGATACGCAGTATTTT
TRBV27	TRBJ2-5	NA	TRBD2	CASSSYSTSGTFETQYF	TGTGCCAGCAGTTCCTATTCGACTAGCGGAACCTTTGAGACCCAGTACTTC
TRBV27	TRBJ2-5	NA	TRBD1	CASSRDRAQETQYF	TGTGCCAGCAGCCGGGACAGGGCCCAAGAGACCCAGTACTTC
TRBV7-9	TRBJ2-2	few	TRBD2	CASSLLTSVIGELFF	TGTGCCAGCAGCTTACTTACTAGCGTTATCGGGGAGCTGTTTTTT
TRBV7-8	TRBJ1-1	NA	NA	CASSFPSGGGTEAFF	TGTGCCAGCAGCTTCCCCTCGGGAGGTGGCACTGAAGCTTTCTTT
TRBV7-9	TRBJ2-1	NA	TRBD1	CASSATGSAYNEQFF	TGTGCCAGCAGCGCGACAGGGTCCGCCTACAATGAGCAGTTCTTC
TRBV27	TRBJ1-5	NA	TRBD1	CASSRKAPRDSYPDQPQHF	TGTGCCAGCAGTCGCAAGGCGCCCAGGGACAGCTATCCCGATCAGCCCCAGCATTTT
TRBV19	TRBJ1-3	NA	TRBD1	CASSPTGGQGHTIYF	TGTGCCAGTAGTCCCACGGGGGGACAGGGGCACACCATATATTTT
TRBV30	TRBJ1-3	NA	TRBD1	CAWGTGGSGNTIYF	TGTGCCTGGGGGACAGGCGGCTCTGGAAACACCATATATTTT
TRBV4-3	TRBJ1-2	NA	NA	CASSQDWTQNYGYTF	TGCGCCAGCAGCCAAGATTGGACTCAAAACTATGGCTACACCTTC
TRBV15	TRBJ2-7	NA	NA	CATSRTGSGEQYF	TGTGCCACCAGCAGAACAGGGAGTGGCGAGCAGTACTTC
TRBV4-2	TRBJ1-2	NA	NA	CASSQDERGSYGYTF	TGTGCCAGCAGCCAAGATGAGCGGGGGTCCTATGGCTACACCTTC